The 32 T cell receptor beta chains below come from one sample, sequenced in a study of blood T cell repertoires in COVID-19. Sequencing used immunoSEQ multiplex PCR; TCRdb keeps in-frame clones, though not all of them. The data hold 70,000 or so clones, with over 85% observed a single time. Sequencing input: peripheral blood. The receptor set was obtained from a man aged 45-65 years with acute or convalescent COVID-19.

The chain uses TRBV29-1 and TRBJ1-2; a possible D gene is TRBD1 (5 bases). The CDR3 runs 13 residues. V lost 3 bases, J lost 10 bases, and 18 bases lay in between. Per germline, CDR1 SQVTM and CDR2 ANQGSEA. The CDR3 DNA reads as TGCAGCGTTGATGGGGAGGGGCGTACGGTCTACACCTTC. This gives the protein CSVDGEGRTVYTF.

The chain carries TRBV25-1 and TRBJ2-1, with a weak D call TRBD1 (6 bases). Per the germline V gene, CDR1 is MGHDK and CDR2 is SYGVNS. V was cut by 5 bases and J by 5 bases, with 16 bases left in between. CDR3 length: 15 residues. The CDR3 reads CASSRADRLDNEQFF. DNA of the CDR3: TGTGCCAGCAGTAGAGCCGACAGGTTGGACAATGAGCAGTTCTTC.

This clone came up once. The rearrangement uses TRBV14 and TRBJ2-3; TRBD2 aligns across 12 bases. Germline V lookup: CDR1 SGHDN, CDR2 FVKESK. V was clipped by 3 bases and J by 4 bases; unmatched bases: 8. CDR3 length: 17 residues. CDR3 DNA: TGTGCCAGCAGCCAGGGCGGGCTAGCGGGGGGGCCAGATACGCAGTATTTT. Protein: CASSQGGLAGGPDTQYF.

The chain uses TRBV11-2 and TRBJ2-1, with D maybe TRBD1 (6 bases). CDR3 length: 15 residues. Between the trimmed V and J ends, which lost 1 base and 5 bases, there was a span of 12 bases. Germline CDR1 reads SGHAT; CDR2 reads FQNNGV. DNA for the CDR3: TGTGCCAGCAGCTTAGGACAGGAGATTCACAATGAGCAGTTCTTC. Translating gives CASSLGQEIHNEQFF.

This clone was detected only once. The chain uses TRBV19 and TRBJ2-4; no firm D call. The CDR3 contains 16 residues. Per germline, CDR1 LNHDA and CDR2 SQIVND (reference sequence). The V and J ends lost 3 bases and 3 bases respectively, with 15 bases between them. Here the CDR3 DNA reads TGTGCCAGTAGTATCGCTGCTGGCTCGGGCAAAAACATTCAGTACTTC. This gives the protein CASSIAAGSGKNIQYF.

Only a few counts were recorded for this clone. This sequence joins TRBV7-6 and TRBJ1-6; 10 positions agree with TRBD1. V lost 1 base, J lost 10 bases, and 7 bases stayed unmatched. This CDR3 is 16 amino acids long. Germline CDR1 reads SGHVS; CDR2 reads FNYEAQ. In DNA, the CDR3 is TGTGCCAGCAGCTTAGTCGCCGGACAGGGGGAATCACCCCTCCACTTT. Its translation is CASSLVAGQGESPLHF.

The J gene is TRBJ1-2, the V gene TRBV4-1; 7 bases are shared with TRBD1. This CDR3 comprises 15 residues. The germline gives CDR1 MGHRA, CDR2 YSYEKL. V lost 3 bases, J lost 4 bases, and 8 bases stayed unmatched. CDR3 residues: CASSHATGDIYGYTF. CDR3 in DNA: TGCGCCAGCAGCCACGCAACAGGGGACATCTATGGCTACACCTTC.

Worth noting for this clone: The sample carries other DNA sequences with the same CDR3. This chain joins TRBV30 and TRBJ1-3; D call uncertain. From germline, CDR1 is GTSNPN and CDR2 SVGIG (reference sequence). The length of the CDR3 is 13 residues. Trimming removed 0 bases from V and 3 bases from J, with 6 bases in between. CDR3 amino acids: CAWSVSSGNTIYF. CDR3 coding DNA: TGTGCCTGGAGTGTGTCCAGTGGAAACACCATATATTTT.

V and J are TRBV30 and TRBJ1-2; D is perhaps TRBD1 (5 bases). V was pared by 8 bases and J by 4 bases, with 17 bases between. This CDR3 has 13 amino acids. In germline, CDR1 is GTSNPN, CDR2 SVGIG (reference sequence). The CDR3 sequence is CAISRESGYGYTF. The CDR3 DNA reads TGTGCCATCTCCAGGGAATCCGGCTATGGCTACACCTTC.

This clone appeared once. The CDR3 protein is CASSLSSGGATDTQYF. The CDR3 nucleotides read TGTGCCAGCAGTTTATCTTCGGGAGGGGCGACAGATACGCAGTATTTT. This sequence joins TRBV28 and TRBJ2-3, with TRBD2 matching over 8 bases. The J segment lost 3 bases and the V segment lost 1 base, leaving 6 bases of the junction unmatched. Germline CDR1 is MDHEN and CDR2 is SYDVKM. This CDR3 is 16 amino acids long.

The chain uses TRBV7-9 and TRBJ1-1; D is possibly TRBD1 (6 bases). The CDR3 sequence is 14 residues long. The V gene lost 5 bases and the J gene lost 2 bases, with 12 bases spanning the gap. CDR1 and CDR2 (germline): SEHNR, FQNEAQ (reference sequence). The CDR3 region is CASSLGTFNTEAFF. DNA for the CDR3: TGTGCCAGCAGCCTGGGGACATTCAACACTGAAGCTTTCTTT.

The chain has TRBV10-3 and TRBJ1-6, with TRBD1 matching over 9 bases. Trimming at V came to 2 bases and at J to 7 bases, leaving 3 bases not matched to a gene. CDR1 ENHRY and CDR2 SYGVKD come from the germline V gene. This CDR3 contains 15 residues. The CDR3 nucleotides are TGTGCCATCAGTGAGACTGGACAGGGGAATTCACCCCTCCACTTT. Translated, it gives CAISETGQGNSPLHF.

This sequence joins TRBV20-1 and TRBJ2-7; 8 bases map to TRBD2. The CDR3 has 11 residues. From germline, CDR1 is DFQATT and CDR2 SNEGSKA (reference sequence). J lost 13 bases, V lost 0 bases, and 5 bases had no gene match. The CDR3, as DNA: TGCAGTGCTAGAGATTACGGGAGGGAATACTTC. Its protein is CSARDYGREYF.

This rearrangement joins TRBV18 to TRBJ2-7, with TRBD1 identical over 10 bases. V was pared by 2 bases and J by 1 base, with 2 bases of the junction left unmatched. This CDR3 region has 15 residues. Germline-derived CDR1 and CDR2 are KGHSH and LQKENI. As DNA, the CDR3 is TGTGCCAGCTCACCAGGACAGGGGGGGTCCTACGAGCAGTACGTC. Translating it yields CASSPGQGGSYEQYV.

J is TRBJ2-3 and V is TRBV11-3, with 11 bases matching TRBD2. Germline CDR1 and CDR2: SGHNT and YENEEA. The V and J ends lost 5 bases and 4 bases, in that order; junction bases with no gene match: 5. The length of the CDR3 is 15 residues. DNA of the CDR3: TGTGCCAGCAGCAAGCTAGCGGGAGGCCCAGATACGCAGTATTTT. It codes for CASSKLAGGPDTQYF.

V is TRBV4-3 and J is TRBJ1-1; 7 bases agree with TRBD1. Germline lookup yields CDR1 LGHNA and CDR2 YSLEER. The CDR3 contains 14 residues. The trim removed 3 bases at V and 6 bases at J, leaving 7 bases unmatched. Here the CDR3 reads CASSQGDSRAEAFF. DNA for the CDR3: TGCGCCAGCAGCCAGGGGGACAGTCGCGCTGAAGCTTTCTTT.

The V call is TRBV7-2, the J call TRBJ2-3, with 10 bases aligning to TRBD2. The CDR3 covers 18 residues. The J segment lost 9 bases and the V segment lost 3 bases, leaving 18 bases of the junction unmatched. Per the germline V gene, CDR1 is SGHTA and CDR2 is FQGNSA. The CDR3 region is CASSFTSGERGGLGTQYF. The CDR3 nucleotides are TGTGCCAGCAGCTTCACAAGTGGGGAGCGGGGGGGTTTAGGAACGCAGTATTTT.

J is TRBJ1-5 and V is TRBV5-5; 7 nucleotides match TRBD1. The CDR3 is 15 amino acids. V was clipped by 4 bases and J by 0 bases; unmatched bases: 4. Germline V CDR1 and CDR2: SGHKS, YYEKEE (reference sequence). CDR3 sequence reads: CASSPGQNSNQPQHF. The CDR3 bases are TGTGCCAGCAGCCCGGGACAGAATAGCAATCAGCCCCAGCATTTT.

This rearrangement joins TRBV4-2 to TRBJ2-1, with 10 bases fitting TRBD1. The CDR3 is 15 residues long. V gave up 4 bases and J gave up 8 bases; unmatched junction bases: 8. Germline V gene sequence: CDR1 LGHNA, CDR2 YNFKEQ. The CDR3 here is CASSLSGQGDDEQFF. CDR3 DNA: TGTGCCAGCAGCCTTAGCGGACAGGGGGATGATGAGCAGTTCTTC.

The CDR3 region has the DNA TGTGCCAGCAGCCCTCATAGCGGGGGCTTCACAGATACGCAGTATTTT. Protein product: CASSPHSGGFTDTQYF. The chain has TRBV7-3 and TRBJ2-3; 9 positions match TRBD2. The CDR3 runs to 16 residues. The germline CDR1 and CDR2 sequences are SGHTA and FQGTGA. J lost 2 bases, V lost 5 bases, and 8 bases had no gene match. Looking up the rest from reference TRBV7-3 and TRBJ2-3 gives the full variable domain: GAGVSQTPSNKVTEKGKYVELRCDPISGHTALYWYRQSLGQGPEFLIYFQGTGAADDSGLPNDRFFAVRPEGSVSTLKIQRTERGDSAVYLCASSPHSGGFTDTQYFGPGTRLTVL.

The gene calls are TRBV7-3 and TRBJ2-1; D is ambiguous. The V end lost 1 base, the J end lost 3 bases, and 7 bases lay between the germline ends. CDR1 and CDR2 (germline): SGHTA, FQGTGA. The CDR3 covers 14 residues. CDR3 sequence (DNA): TGTGCCAGCAGCTTAAGTGGCAGCTACAATGAGCAGTTCTTC. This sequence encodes CASSLSGSYNEQFF.

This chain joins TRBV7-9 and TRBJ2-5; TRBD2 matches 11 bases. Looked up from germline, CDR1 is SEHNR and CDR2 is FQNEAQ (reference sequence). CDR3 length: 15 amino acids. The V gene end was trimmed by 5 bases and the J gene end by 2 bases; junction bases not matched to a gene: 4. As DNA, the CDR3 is TGTGCCAGCAGCCAGGGACTAGCGGCGCAAGAGACCCAGTACTTC. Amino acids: CASSQGLAAQETQYF.

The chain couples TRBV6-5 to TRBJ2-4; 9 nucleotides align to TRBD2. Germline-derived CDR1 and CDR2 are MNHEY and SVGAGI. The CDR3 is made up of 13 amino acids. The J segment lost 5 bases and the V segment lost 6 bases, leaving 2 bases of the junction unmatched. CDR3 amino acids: CASRAGGENIQYF. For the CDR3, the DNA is TGTGCCAGCAGGGCGGGAGGGGAAAACATTCAGTACTTC.

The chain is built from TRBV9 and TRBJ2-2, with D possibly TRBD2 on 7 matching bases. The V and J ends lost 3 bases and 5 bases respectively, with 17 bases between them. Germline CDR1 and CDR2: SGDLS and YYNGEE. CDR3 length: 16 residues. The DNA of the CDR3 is TGTGCCAGCAGCGCAGTTCGGGGGGCGAGGACCGGGGAGCTGTTTTTT. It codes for CASSAVRGARTGELFF.

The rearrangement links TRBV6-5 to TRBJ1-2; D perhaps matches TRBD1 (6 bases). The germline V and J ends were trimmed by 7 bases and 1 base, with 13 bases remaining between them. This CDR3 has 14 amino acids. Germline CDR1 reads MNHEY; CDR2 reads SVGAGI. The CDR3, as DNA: TGTGCCAGCACCAGGGGCCTTGATAACTATGGCTACACCTTC. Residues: CASTRGLDNYGYTF.

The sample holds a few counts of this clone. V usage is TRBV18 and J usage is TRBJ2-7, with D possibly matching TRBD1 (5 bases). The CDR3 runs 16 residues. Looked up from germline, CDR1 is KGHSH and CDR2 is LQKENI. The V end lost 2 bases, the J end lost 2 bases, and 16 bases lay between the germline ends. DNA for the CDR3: TGTGCCAGCTCACCATTGGACACGCTGGGGCCCTACGAGCAGTACTTC. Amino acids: CASSPLDTLGPYEQYF.

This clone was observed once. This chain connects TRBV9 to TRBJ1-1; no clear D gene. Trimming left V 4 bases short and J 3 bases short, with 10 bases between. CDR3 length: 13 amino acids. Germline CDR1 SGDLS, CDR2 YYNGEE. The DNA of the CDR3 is TGTGCCAGCAGCTCGAGGCCCCACACTGAAGCTTTCTTT. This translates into CASSSRPHTEAFF.

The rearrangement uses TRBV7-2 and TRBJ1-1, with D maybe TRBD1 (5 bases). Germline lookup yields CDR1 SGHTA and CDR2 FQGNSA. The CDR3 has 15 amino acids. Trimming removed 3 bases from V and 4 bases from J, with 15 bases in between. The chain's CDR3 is CASSLGLWGGTEAFF. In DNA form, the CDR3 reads TGTGCCAGCAGCTTGGGCCTTTGGGGGGGCACTGAAGCTTTCTTT.

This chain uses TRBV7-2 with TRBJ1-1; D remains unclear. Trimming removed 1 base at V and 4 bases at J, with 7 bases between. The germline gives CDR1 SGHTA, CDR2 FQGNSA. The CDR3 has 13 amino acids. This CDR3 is CASSLGGRTEAFF. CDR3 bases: TGTGCCAGCAGCTTAGGAGGTCGCACTGAAGCTTTCTTT.

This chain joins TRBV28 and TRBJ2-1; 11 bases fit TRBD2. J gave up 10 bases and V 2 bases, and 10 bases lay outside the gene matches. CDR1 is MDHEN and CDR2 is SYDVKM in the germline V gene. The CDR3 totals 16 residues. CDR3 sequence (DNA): TGTGCCAGCAGTTTAAGACTAGCGGGGCCCCCACAGGAGCAGTTCTTC. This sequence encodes CASSLRLAGPPQEQFF.

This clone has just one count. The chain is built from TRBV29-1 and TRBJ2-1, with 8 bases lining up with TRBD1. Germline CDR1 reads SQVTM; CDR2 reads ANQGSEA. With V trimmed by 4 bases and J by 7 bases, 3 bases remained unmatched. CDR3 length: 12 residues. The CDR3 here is CSVVQGANEQFF. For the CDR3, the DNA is TGCAGCGTTGTTCAGGGGGCGAATGAGCAGTTCTTC.

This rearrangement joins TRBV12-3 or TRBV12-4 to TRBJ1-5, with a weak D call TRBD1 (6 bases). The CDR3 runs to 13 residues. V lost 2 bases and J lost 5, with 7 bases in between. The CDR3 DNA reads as TGTGCCAGCAGTTTATCAGGGGATCAGCCCCAGCATTTT. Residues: CASSLSGDQPQHF.